This T cell receptor (beta chain) was captured by sequencing in a study of Ad26.COV2.S vaccination and SARS-CoV-2 variants. General observations from the study: CD8+ and CD4+ T cells specific for spike reportedly responded with substantial breadth after vaccination.

Turning to this clone: What it binds is not known.

Method: immunoSEQ multiplex PCR; TCRdb's copy keeps in-frame clones and lacks some. The sample lists some 520,000 clones; 87% were seen once. Trimming shortened V by 2 bases and J by 4 bases, and 11 bases separated the two germline ends. Germline V gene sequence: CDR1 LNHDA, CDR2 SQIVND (reference sequence). This CDR3 is built from 15 residues. Documented treatment: roughly 18 received Ad26.COV2.S at low or high dose, single or two shots; about 5 received placebo; per-sample allocation not given. Day 63 after the first injection of vaccine or placebo was the sampling time. Immunization relied on an Ad26 vector, which expressed Wuhan-strain SARS-CoV-2 spike.

This clonotype originated in a person aged 18-65 years who received the Ad26.COV2.S COVID-19 vaccine or a placebo. Sequences were derived from peripheral blood, sampled in a trial of Ad26.COV2.S vaccine versus placebo. J is TRBJ2-2 and V is TRBV19; D not resolved. The CDR3, as DNA: TGTGCCAGTAGTATATGGGGTTCGGGCACCGGGGAGCTGTTTTTT. The encoded protein is CASSIWGSGTGELFF.